These 10 T cell receptor beta chains originate from one sample sequenced in a study of blood T cell repertoires in COVID-19. The data were produced by immunoSEQ multiplex PCR, yet TCRdb's version contains in-frame clones alone and is incomplete. The repertoire holds a few hundred thousand clones, with 85% as singletons. The specimen sequenced was peripheral blood. Receptors originate from a man aged 40-50 years with acute or convalescent COVID-19.

The chain has TRBV11-3 and TRBJ2-1; maybe TRBD1 (6 bases). V was clipped by 5 bases and J by 7 bases, with 18 bases between them. CDR3 length: 15 amino acids. From germline, CDR1 is SGHNT and CDR2 YENEEA. This chain's CDR3 is CASSPGQLDGNEQFF. CDR3 nucleotide sequence: TGTGCCAGCAGCCCAGGACAGCTGGACGGGAATGAGCAGTTCTTC.

This clone was counted a few times. The rearrangement joins TRBV7-9 to TRBJ1-2; the match to TRBD1 covers 7 bases. V shed 5 bases, J shed 8 bases, and the junction held 8 bases outside the gene matches. Germline lookup yields CDR1 SEHNR and CDR2 FQNEAQ (reference sequence). The CDR3 is 13 residues long. CDR3 sequence reads: CASSLEGARGYTF. The CDR3 DNA reads TGTGCCAGCAGCCTCGAGGGGGCGCGAGGCTACACCTTC.

V usage is TRBV7-9 and J usage is TRBJ1-1; 10 nucleotides match TRBD1. CDR1 is SEHNR and CDR2 is FQNEAQ in the germline V gene (reference sequence). With V trimmed by 5 bases and J by 4 bases, 7 bases remained unmatched. The CDR3 totals 15 residues. The CDR3 here is CASSSRQGASTEAFF. CDR3 DNA: TGTGCCAGCAGCAGCAGACAGGGGGCGTCCACTGAAGCTTTCTTT.

The J gene is TRBJ2-3, the V gene TRBV5-1; tentative D call: TRBD2 (6 bases). The ends were cut back, 0 bases at V and 3 bases at J, with 26 bases in the middle. CDR1 SGHRS and CDR2 YFSETQ come from the germline V gene. The CDR3 consists of 20 residues. This chain's CDR3 is CASSLGTGSMFAGWTDTQYF. The CDR3, as DNA: TGCGCCAGCAGCTTGGGGACTGGGAGCATGTTCGCGGGGTGGACAGATACGCAGTATTTT.

This chain uses TRBV5-4 with TRBJ1-6, with D possibly being TRBD1 (5 bases). Germline CDR1 is SGHNT and CDR2 is YYREEE (reference sequence). The germline V and J ends were trimmed by 10 bases and 0 bases, with 14 bases remaining between them. CDR3 length: 15 residues. The CDR3 DNA follows: TGTGCCGGTCACCAGGGAGGCTCCTATAATTCACCCCTCCACTTT. This encodes CAGHQGGSYNSPLHF.

The V and J genes are TRBV11-2 and TRBJ1-2; D remains unclear. The V and J ends lost 5 bases and 1 base respectively, with 11 bases between them. The CDR3 covers 14 residues. CDR1 and CDR2 (germline): SGHAT, FQNNGV. CDR3: CASSHRDINYGYTF. The DNA of the CDR3 is TGTGCCAGCAGCCACAGAGACATTAACTATGGCTACACCTTC.

The V call is TRBV18, the J call TRBJ2-7, with unresolved D. The CDR3 is 12 residues long. The V end was cut by 3 bases, the J end by 2 bases, with 5 bases between. Germline assignment: CDR1 KGHSH and CDR2 LQKENI. CDR3 nucleotides: TGTGCCAGCTCACCCGACACCTACGAGCAGTACTTC. It encodes CASSPDTYEQYF.

This clone appeared a single time. This sequence joins TRBV5-1 and TRBJ2-3; 9 bases fit TRBD1. After removal of 0 bases from V and 4 bases from J, the junction contained 6 bases not matched to a gene. Germline values: CDR1 SGHRS, CDR2 YFSETQ. This CDR3 spans 16 amino acids. This chain's CDR3 is CASSLGDRERADTQYF. CDR3 coding DNA: TGCGCCAGCAGCTTGGGGGACAGGGAGAGAGCAGATACGCAGTATTTT.

The rearrangement joins TRBV19 to TRBJ2-5, with 13 bases aligning to TRBD2. Germline CDR1 and CDR2: LNHDA and SQIVND (reference sequence). There are 16 residues in the CDR3. The ends lost 3 bases at V and 4 bases at J; junction bases unmatched: 5. CDR3 DNA: TGTGCCAGTAGTATTGGGACTAGCGGGGCTGCAGAGACCCAGTACTTC. Translated, it gives CASSIGTSGAAETQYF.

V usage is TRBV2 and J usage is TRBJ1-5; 10 bases match TRBD1. CDR1 is SNHLY and CDR2 is FYNNEI in the germline V gene. This CDR3 region has 15 residues. J was trimmed by 2 bases and V by 4 bases; bases with no gene match: 2. The CDR3 DNA is TGTGCCAGCAGTGGCGGGACAGGGGGCAATCAGCCCCAGCATTTT. Translating it yields CASSGGTGGNQPQHF.